One TCR beta chain is described in this entry. No antigen is known for it. This entry comes from a study of shared clonotypes between healthy human individuals. TCRdb's copy holds only in-frame clones and misses some; the assay was immunoSEQ multiplex PCR. The data contain millions of clones, about 93% of them singletons. Study-wide results and caveats: Investigators expected sequencing depth to affect clonotype sharing among donors.

Germline V lookup: CDR1 LGHNA, CDR2 YSLEER. The J segment lost 5 bases and the V segment lost 2 bases, leaving 13 bases of the junction unmatched. The length of the CDR3 is 18 residues. Naive CD8 populations comprised CD45RO-negative cells positively selected for CCR7, excluding terminally differentiated effector memory CD45RA+ cells. This chain joins TRBV4-3 and TRBJ2-3, with 10 bases lining up with TRBD2. Input material: naive CD8+ T cells from PBMCs. This clonotype was sampled from a man aged 18 to 30 in good health. Some clones in this sample may be carry-over from other donors' samples. The CDR3 sequence: CASSQFLGAGGGGDTQYF. DNA of the CDR3: TGCGCCAGCAGCCAATTCCTTGGAGCGGGAGGGGGTGGAGATACGCAGTATTTT.